The 7 T cell receptor beta chains presented below share a single source sample, sequenced in a study of graft-versus-host responses after intestinal transplantation. Repertoires were generated with immunoSEQ multiplex PCR, while TCRdb's copy carries only in-frame clones and drops some. The sample lists over 100,000 clones, 85% to 95% occurring once. Their antigens are not known. The sequenced sample was unstimulated CD4+ T cells sorted from spleen or lymph node cells, obtained before intestinal transplant. The origin of the receptors is a human donor who received an intestinal transplant.

This clone was counted once. This chain links TRBV6-5 with TRBJ2-7; D remains ambiguous. Germline CDR1 and CDR2: MNHEY and SVGAGI. This CDR3 has 11 residues. Trimming took off 3 bases at V and 6 bases at J, with 6 bases between the two ends. CDR3 protein: CASSYRGEQYF. CDR3 nucleotide sequence: TGTGCCAGCAGTTATCGAGGCGAGCAGTACTTC.

J is TRBJ1-3 and V is TRBV27; no definite D call. The germline CDR1 and CDR2 sequences are MNHEY and SMNVEV (reference sequence). The CDR3 is 13 residues long. The V end lost 6 bases, the J end lost 4 bases, and 10 bases lay between the germline ends. In DNA form, the CDR3 reads TGTGCCAGCAGCAGGCTTAGGGGAAACACCATATATTTT. It specifies CASSRLRGNTIYF.

This clone has only one observation. This chain connects TRBV30 to TRBJ1-1; D is uncertain. Per the germline V gene, CDR1 is GTSNPN and CDR2 is SVGIG (reference sequence). Trimming removed 0 bases at V and 1 base at J, with 12 bases between. This CDR3 spans 15 amino acids. The CDR3 nucleotides read TGTGCCTGGAGTGTTTTACTGCAATGGAACACTGAAGCTTTCTTT. Translated: CAWSVLLQWNTEAFF.

J is TRBJ1-2 and V is TRBV10-2; D is uncertain. This CDR3 has 14 amino acids. The V gene lost 0 bases and the J gene lost 8 bases, with 13 bases spanning the gap. The V gene's germline CDR1 is WSHSY and CDR2 SAAADI. CDR3 in DNA: TGCGCCAGCAGTGAGTCGACTCTCCCGGGCGGCTACACCTTC. This sequence encodes CASSESTLPGGYTF.

The chain combines TRBV9 with TRBJ2-1, with 7 nucleotides matching TRBD1. The CDR3 has 11 amino acids. Germline lookup yields CDR1 SGDLS and CDR2 YYNGEE. Trimming at V came to 4 bases and at J to 15 bases, leaving 7 bases not matched to a gene. The chain's CDR3 is CASSLDRAMFF. The CDR3 DNA follows: TGTGCCAGCAGCCTCGACAGGGCTATGTTCTTC.

The chain carries TRBV5-1 and TRBJ2-1; 7 bases map to TRBD2. The CDR3 consists of 18 residues. V gave up 3 bases and J gave up 1 base; unmatched junction bases: 13. CDR1 SGHRS and CDR2 YFSETQ come from the germline V gene. CDR3 residues: CASSSPLGGGMSYNEQFF. As DNA, the CDR3 is TGCGCCAGCAGCTCCCCCCTCGGGGGAGGGATGTCCTACAATGAGCAGTTCTTC.

The chain joins TRBV5-1 to TRBJ2-1, with 9 bases fitting TRBD2. The CDR3 extends over 15 amino acids. Trimming cost V 3 bases and J 10 bases; bases outside gene matches: 11. Germline lookup yields CDR1 SGHRS and CDR2 YFSETQ. The chain's CDR3 is CASSSLGAGGGEQFF. In DNA, the CDR3 is TGCGCCAGCAGCTCCCTAGGAGCGGGAGGAGGGGAGCAGTTCTTC.